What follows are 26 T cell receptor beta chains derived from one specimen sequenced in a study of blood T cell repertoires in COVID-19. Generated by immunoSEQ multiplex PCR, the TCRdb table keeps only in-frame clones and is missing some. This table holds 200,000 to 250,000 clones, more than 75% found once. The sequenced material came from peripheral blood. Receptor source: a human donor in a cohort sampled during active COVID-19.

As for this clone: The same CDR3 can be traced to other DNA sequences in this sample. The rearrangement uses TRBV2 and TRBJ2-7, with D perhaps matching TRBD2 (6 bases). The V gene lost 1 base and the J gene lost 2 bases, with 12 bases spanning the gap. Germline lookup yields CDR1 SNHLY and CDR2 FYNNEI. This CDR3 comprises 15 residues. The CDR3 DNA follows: TGTGCCAGCAGTGAAGGCACTAGCCGAACCTACGAGCAGTACTTC. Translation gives CASSEGTSRTYEQYF. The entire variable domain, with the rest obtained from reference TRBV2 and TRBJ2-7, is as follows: EPEVTQTPSHQVTQMGQEVILRCVPISNHLYFYWYRQILGQKVEFLVSFYNNEISEKSEIFDDQFSVERPDGSNFTLKIRSTKLEDSAMYFCASSEGTSRTYEQYFGPGTRLTVT.

CDR3 amino acids: CASSQNRDGYEQYF. The CDR3 DNA reads as TGTGCCAGCAGCCAAAACAGGGATGGCTACGAGCAGTACTTC. The chain uses TRBV3-1 (or the pseudogene TRBV3-2) and TRBJ2-7; perhaps TRBD1 as D (6 bases). Trimming took off 2 bases at V and 3 bases at J, with 11 bases between the two ends. Germline CDR1 is LGHDT and CDR2 is YNNKEL (reference sequence). The CDR3 extends over 14 amino acids.

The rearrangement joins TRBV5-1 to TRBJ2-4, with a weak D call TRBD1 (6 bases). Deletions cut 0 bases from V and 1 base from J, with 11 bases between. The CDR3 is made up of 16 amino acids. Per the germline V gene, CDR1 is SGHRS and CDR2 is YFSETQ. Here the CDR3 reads CASSLGQGLAKNIQYF. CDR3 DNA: TGCGCCAGCAGCTTGGGTCAGGGGTTGGCCAAAAACATTCAGTACTTC.

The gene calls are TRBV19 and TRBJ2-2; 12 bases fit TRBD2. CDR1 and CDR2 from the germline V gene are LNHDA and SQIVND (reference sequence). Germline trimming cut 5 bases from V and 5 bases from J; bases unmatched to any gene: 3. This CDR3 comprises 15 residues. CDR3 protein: CASSVTSGGTGELFF. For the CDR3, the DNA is TGTGCCAGTAGTGTGACTAGCGGGGGAACCGGGGAGCTGTTTTTT. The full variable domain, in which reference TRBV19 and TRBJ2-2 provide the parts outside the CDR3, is DGGITQSPKYLFRKEGQNVTLSCEQNLNHDAMYWYRQDPGQGLRLIYYSQIVNDFQKGDIAEGYSVSREKKESFPLTVTSAQKNPTAFYLCASSVTSGGTGELFFGEGSRLTVL.

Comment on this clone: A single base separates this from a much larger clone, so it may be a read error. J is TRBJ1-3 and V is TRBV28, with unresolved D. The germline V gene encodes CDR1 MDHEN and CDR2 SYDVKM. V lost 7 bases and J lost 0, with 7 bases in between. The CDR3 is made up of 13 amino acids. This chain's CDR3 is CASNGNSGNTIYF. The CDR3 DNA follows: TGTGCCAGCAACGGGAACTCTGGAAACACCATATATTTT.

CDR3 nucleotide sequence: TGTGCCAGCAGTTATCGACGACTAGCGGGGGCCGGGGAGCTGTTTTTT. Translation gives CASSYRRLAGAGELFF. The chain combines TRBV6-2 or TRBV6-3 with TRBJ2-2, with 12 bases aligning to TRBD2. With 3 bases clipped from V and 6 bases from J, the junction kept 5 bases outside the gene matches. The CDR3 runs to 16 residues. CDR1 is MNHEY and CDR2 is SVGEGT in the germline V gene.

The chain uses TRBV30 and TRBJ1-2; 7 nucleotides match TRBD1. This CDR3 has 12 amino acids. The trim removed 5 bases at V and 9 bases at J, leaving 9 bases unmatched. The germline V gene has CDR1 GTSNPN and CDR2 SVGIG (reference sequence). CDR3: CAWGTGQASYTF. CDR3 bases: TGTGCCTGGGGTACTGGACAGGCAAGCTACACCTTC.

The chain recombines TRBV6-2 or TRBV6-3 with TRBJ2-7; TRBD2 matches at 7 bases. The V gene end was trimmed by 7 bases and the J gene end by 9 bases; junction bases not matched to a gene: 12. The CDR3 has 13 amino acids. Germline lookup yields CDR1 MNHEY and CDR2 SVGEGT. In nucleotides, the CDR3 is TGTGCCAGCACCCCCTCTAGCGGAGGCGGGCAGTACTTC. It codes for CASTPSSGGGQYF.

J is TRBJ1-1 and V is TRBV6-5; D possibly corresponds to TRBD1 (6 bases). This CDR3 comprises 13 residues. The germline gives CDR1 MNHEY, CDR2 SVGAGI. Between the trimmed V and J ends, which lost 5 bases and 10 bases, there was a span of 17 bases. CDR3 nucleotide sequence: TGTGCCAGCAGTCGTAATGAGCAACAGGGAGCTTTCTTT. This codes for CASSRNEQQGAFF.

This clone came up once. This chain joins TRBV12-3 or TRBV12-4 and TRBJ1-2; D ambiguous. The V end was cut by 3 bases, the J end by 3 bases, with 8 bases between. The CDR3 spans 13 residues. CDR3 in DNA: TGTGCCAGCAGTTTTAACGGAGACTATGGCTACACCTTC. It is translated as CASSFNGDYGYTF.

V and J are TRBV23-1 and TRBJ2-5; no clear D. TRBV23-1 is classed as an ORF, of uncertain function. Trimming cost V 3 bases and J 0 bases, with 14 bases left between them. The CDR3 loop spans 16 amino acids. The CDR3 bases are TGCGCCAGCAGTCAGCTAGATCCCCGGGACCAAGAGACCCAGTACTTC. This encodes CASSQLDPRDQETQYF.

The CDR3 protein is CASLWGGGYNEQFF. In DNA form, the CDR3 reads TGTGCCAGCCTCTGGGGGGGCGGTTACAATGAGCAGTTCTTC. V usage is TRBV7-2 and J usage is TRBJ2-1, with a weak D call TRBD2 (7 bases). The CDR3 is 14 residues long. Germline V gives CDR1 SGHTA, CDR2 FQGNSA. Trimming shortened V by 8 bases and J by 4 bases, and 15 bases separated the two germline ends.

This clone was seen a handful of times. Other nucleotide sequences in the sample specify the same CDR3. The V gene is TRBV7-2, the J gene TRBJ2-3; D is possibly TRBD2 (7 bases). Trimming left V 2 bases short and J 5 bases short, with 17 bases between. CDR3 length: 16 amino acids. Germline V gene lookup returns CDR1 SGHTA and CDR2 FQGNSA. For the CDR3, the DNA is TGTGCCAGCAGCTTATTAGGGGGGGCCGGGAGAGATACGCAGTATTTT. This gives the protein CASSLLGGAGRDTQYF.

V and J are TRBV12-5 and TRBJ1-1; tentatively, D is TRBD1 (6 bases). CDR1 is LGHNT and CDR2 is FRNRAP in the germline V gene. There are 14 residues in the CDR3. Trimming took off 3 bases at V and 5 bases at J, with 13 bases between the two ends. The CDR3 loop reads CASGLEGGETEAFF. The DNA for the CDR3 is TGTGCTAGTGGTTTAGAGGGGGGGGAGACTGAAGCTTTCTTT. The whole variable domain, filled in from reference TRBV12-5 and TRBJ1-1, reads DARVTQTPRHKVTEMGQEVTMRCQPILGHNTVFWYRQTMMQGLELLAYFRNRAPLDDSGMPKDRFSAEMPDATLATLKIQPSEPRDSAVYFCASGLEGGETEAFFGQGTRLTVV.

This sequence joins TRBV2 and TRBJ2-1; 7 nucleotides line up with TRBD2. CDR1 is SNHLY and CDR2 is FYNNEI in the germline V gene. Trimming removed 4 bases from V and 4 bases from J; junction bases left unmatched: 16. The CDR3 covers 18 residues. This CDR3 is CASSALTSLAAGYNEQFF. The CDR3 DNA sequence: TGTGCCAGCAGTGCGTTGACTAGCCTAGCGGCGGGATACAATGAGCAGTTCTTC.

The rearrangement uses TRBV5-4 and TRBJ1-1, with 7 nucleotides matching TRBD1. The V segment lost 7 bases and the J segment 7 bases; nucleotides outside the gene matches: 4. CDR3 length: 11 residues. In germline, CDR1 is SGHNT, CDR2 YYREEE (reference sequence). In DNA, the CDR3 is TGTGCCAGCTTCAGGGGGGATGAAGCTTTCTTT. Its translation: CASFRGDEAFF.

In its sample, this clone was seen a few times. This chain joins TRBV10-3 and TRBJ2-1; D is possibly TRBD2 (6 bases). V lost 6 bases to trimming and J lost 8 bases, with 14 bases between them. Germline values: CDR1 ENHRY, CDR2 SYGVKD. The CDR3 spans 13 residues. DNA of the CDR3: TGTGCCATCAGCGAAGAACTAGCCTATGAGCAGTTCTTC. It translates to CAISEELAYEQFF.

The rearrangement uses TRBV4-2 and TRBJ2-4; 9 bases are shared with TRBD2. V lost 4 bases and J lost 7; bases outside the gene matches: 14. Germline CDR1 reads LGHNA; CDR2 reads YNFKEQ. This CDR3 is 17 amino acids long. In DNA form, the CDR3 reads TGTGCCAGCAGCCCCTCGGGGCGGGAGGGAGCGGGGAACATTCAGTACTTC. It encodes CASSPSGREGAGNIQYF.

The CDR3 loop reads CASSAPPGRPYNSPLHF. The CDR3 region has the DNA TGTGCCAGCAGCGCCCCCCCAGGGAGGCCCTATAATTCACCCCTCCACTTT. The chain uses TRBV9 and TRBJ1-6; possible D gene TRBD1, 5 bases. V was shortened by 3 bases and J by 2 bases, with 15 bases between the two germline ends. CDR3 size: 17 residues. Germline CDR1 SGDLS, CDR2 YYNGEE. The variable domain in full, with the rest retrieved from reference TRBV9 and TRBJ1-6, is DSGVTQTPKHLITATGQRVTLRCSPRSGDLSVYWYQQSLDQGLQFLIQYYNGEERAKGNILERFSAQQFPDLHSELNLSSLELGDSALYFCASSAPPGRPYNSPLHFGNGTRLTVT.

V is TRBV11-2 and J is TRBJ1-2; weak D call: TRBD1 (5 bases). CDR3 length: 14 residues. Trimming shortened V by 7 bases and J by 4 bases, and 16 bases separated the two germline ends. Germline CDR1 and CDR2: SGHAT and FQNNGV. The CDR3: CASTPGGVPYGYTF. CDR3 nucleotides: TGTGCCAGCACCCCTGGGGGGGTCCCCTATGGCTACACCTTC. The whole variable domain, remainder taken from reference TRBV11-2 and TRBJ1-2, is EAGVAQSPRYKIIEKRQSVAFWCNPISGHATLYWYQQILGQGPKLLIQFQNNGVVDDSQLPKDRFSAERLKGVDSTLKIQPAKLEDSAVYLCASTPGGVPYGYTFGSGTRLTVV.

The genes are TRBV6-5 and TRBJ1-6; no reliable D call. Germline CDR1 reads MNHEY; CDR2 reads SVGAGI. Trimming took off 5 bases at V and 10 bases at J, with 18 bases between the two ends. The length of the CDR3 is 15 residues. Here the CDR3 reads CASSPRPVVWSPLHF. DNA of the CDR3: TGTGCCAGCAGTCCCAGGCCCGTCGTATGGTCACCCCTCCACTTT.

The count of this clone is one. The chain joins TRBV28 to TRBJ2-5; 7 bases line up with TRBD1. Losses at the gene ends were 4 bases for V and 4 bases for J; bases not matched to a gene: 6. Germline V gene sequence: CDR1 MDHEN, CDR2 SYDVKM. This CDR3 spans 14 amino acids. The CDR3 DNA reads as TGTGCCAGCAGTTCGGGACAGTTAAGAGAGACCCAGTACTTC. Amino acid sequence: CASSSGQLRETQYF.

This chain's CDR3 is CASSLARNQHF. CDR3 bases: TGTGCCAGCAGCCTCGCGAGGAACCAGCATTTT. J is TRBJ1-5 and V is TRBV28; D gene ambiguous. The ends were cut back, 6 bases at V and 12 bases at J, with 12 bases in the middle. CDR3 length: 11 amino acids. Germline V gene sequence: CDR1 MDHEN, CDR2 SYDVKM.

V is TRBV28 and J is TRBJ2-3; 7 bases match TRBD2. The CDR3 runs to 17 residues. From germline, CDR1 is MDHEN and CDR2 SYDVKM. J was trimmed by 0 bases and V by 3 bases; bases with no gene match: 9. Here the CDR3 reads CASSFSSGSRSTDTQYF. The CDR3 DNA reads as TGTGCCAGCAGTTTCTCTAGCGGAAGCCGCAGCACAGATACGCAGTATTTT.

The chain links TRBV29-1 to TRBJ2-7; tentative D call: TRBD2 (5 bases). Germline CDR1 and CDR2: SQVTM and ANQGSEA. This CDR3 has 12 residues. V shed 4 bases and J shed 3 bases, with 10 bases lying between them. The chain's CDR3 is CSVGEGVYEQYF. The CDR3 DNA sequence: TGCAGCGTTGGAGAGGGCGTCTACGAGCAGTACTTC.

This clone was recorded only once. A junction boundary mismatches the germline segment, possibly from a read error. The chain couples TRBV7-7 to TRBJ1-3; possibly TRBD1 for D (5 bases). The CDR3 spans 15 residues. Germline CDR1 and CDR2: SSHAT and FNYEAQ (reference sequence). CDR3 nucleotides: TGTGCTAGCAGCCTGGGTCGGGGGTCTGGAAACACCATATATTTT. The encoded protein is CASSLGRGSGNTIYF.